The 9 T cell receptor beta chains presented below share a single source sample, sequenced in a study of CD8 T cells in ankylosing spondylitis. Each CDR3 protein is one row after TCRdb ran MiXCR on the 5' RACE reads. Counted here are 330,000 or so distinct CDR3 sequences, around 7.6% occurring once; the ten biggest clones make up about 14%. Findings and limits, study-wide: Ankylosing spondylitis blood appeared to be characterized by a TCR beta motif of eight or nine highly homologous variants.

Their antigens remain unidentified. Sample: blood, either unsorted or a sorted T cell fraction (not recorded which). Every receptor here comes from a male donor with ankylosing spondylitis.

This clonotype was found a few times. The gene calls are TRBV24-1 and TRBJ2-1, with 10 bases matching TRBD2. V shed 3 bases and J 4 bases; nucleotides not matched to a gene: 5. The CDR3 totals 16 residues. Germline V gene data show CDR1 as KGHDR and CDR2 as SFDVKD. This CDR3 reads CATSDTRTSGYNEQFF. CDR3 DNA: TGTGCCACCAGTGATACCAGGACTAGCGGATACAATGAGCAGTTCTTC.

The chain uses TRBV7-9 and TRBJ2-6, with D unclear. Germline CDR1 and CDR2: SEHNR and FQNEAQ (reference sequence). Trimming left V 1 base short and J 4 bases short, with 11 bases between. The CDR3 extends over 16 amino acids. CDR3 amino acids: CASSLVSVSGANVLTF. DNA of the CDR3: TGTGCCAGCAGCTTAGTATCTGTATCCGGGGCCAACGTCCTGACTTTC.

This clonotype occurred a few times. The chain is built from TRBV2 and TRBJ1-2; 8 bases line up with TRBD1. CDR1 and CDR2 (germline): SNHLY, FYNNEI. The V and J ends lost 6 bases and 0 bases, in that order; junction bases with no gene match: 9. The CDR3 runs 16 residues. This CDR3 reads CASSMGRDRTNYGYTF. In nucleotides, the CDR3 is TGTGCCAGCAGCATGGGCCGGGACAGGACTAACTATGGCTACACCTTC.

This clonotype was recorded at least ten times. The J gene is TRBJ2-7, the V gene TRBV7-3; a weak D match, TRBD2 (5 bases). V was clipped by 0 bases and J by 5 bases, with 8 bases between them. The CDR3 runs 13 residues. The germline CDR1 and CDR2 sequences are SGHTA and FQGTGA. The CDR3 loop reads CASSLTSDHEQYF. The CDR3 DNA reads TGTGCCAGCAGCTTAACTAGCGACCACGAGCAGTACTTC. Drawing the rest from reference TRBV7-3 and TRBJ2-7, the complete variable domain is GAGVSQTPSNKVTEKGKYVELRCDPISGHTALYWYRQSLGQGPEFLIYFQGTGAADDSGLPNDRFFAVRPEGSVSTLKIQRTERGDSAVYLCASSLTSDHEQYFGPGTRLTVT.

The chain couples TRBV5-1 to TRBJ2-1; 12 nucleotides agree with TRBD2. CDR3 length: 16 residues. After removal of 4 bases from V and 6 bases from J, the junction contained 8 bases not matched to a gene. Germline CDR1 reads SGHRS; CDR2 reads YFSETQ. The CDR3 DNA reads TGCGCCAGCAGCCCTATGCTAGCGGGAGGGCCCAATGAGCAGTTCTTC. It translates to CASSPMLAGGPNEQFF.

This clonotype has ten or more counts. The chain's CDR3 is CASSSQLTGTDTQYF. As DNA, the CDR3 is TGTGCCAGCAGCTCCCAGCTCACCGGCACAGATACGCAGTATTTT. V is TRBV7-2 and J is TRBJ2-3; no clear D. The germline CDR1 and CDR2 sequences are SGHTA and FQGNSA. V lost 4 bases, J lost 1 base, and 12 bases lay in between. The CDR3 loop spans 15 amino acids. The full variable domain, its missing parts supplied by reference TRBV7-2 and TRBJ2-3, is GAGVSQSPSNKVTEKGKDVELRCDPISGHTALYWYRQSLGQGLEFLIYFQGNSAPDKSGLPSDRFSAERTGGSVSTLTIQRTQQEDSAVYLCASSSQLTGTDTQYFGPGTRLTVL.

The sample holds a few counts of this clonotype. The chain links TRBV6-1 to TRBJ2-3; TRBD1 matches at 9 bases. V gave up 6 bases and J gave up 4 bases; unmatched junction bases: 8. The length of the CDR3 is 15 residues. In germline, CDR1 is MNHNS, CDR2 SASEGT. In DNA form, the CDR3 reads TGTGCCAGCAGCCCACGACAGGGGGGGGCAGATACGCAGTATTTT. Its protein is CASSPRQGGADTQYF.

In this sample, this clonotype turned up a few times. The J gene is TRBJ1-4, the V gene TRBV6-5; 10 bases line up with TRBD1. CDR1 MNHEY and CDR2 SVGAGI come from the germline V gene. The CDR3 totals 15 residues. V dropped 4 bases and J dropped 7; count of bases not matched to a gene: 6. CDR3 sequence (DNA): TGTGCCAGCAGTTTAGACCGGGACAGGGGTGAAAAACTGTTTTTT. Its translation is CASSLDRDRGEKLFF.

This clonotype was recorded many times. The gene calls are TRBV7-6 and TRBJ2-1; TRBD2 agrees at 9 bases. The CDR3 is made up of 18 amino acids. Germline assignment: CDR1 SGHVS and CDR2 FNYEAQ. With V trimmed by 4 bases and J by 7 bases, 17 bases remained unmatched. The CDR3 DNA follows: TGTGCCAGCAGCTCAAAGGGGGGTTTAGCGGGAGCACGGAATGAGCAGTTCTTC. It yields the protein CASSSKGGLAGARNEQFF.